The source of this T cell receptor beta chain is a study of shared clonotypes between healthy human individuals. The CDR3 totals 15 residues. Trimming cost V 6 bases and J 0 bases, with 12 bases left between them. Germline values: CDR1 MNHNS, CDR2 SASEGT. The repertoire was sequenced with immunoSEQ multiplex PCR; TCRdb's copy has only in-frame clones and lacks some. The profile shows some 2.1 million clones, around 93% of them singletons. CD45RO-negative cells were positively selected for CCR7, leaving out terminally differentiated effector memory CD45RA+ cells. Only Caucasian adults living in Nashville, Tennessee made up the donor group. As concerns this clone: What it binds is unknown.

The study, taken as a whole, reports: Sampling covered nothing but blood. Tissue TCR repertoires likely differ from those found in blood. Across a handful of donors, naive CD4 shared about 5%, naive CD8 more than 3%, memory CD4 2% to 2.5%, memory CD8 more than 0.35%.

The receptor was isolated from a young man in good health. Some clones in this sample may be carry-over from other donors' samples. Sequencing used naive CD8+ T cells from PBMCs. V usage is TRBV6-1 and J usage is TRBJ1-3, with a tentative D call TRBD1 (5 bases). CDR3 in amino acids: CASSGTGRSGNTIYF. CDR3 coding DNA: TGTGCCAGCAGCGGAACAGGACGCTCTGGAAACACCATATATTTT.